Listed here is a single T cell receptor beta chain. Data came from immunoSEQ multiplex PCR; TCRdb stores just in-frame clones and leaves some out. The data show 150,000 to 200,000 clones, 80% to 85% seen once. This CDR3 spans 14 amino acids. With 4 bases clipped from V and 0 bases from J, the junction kept 5 bases outside the gene matches. Germline CDR1 reads GTSNPN; CDR2 reads SVGIG (reference sequence). The sample belongs to a study of blood T cell repertoires in COVID-19. Individuals aged about 18 to 89 years were recruited from 20 to 25 US areas. Cohorts were based on clinical histories the participants reported. All exposed participants met a person with COVID-19 within 2 weeks before entering the study.

V and J are TRBV30 and TRBJ1-1, with TRBD1 matching over 7 bases. Sequenced sample: PBMCs or T cells enriched from blood (not recorded which). The clonotype originates from a man in his 70s who had been exposed to COVID-19. The CDR3 here is CAWTRGRVNTEAFF. The CDR3, as DNA: TGTGCCTGGACGAGGGGGCGGGTGAACACTGAAGCTTTCTTT.